These 32 T cell receptor beta chains share one sample of origin, sequenced in a study of blood T cell repertoires in COVID-19. Assay used: immunoSEQ multiplex PCR; TCRdb lists only in-frame clones, some missing. The data show 120,000 to 150,000 clones, 87% seen once. Sequences were obtained from peripheral blood. These receptors were taken from a woman in her forties or fifties with active or convalescent COVID-19.

This sequence joins TRBV19 and TRBJ1-2, with 9 positions matching TRBD1. CDR1 and CDR2 (germline): LNHDA, SQIVND (reference sequence). CDR3 length: 15 amino acids. With 7 bases clipped from V and 1 base from J, the junction kept 7 bases outside the gene matches. The CDR3: CASNTGGADNYGYTF. In nucleotides, the CDR3 is TGTGCCAGTAACACAGGGGGCGCCGATAACTATGGCTACACCTTC.

The table lists this clone with a few counts. CDR3 amino acids: CASSQVQVAPQGEAFF. The CDR3 nucleotides read TGCGCCAGCAGCCAGGTACAGGTAGCCCCTCAAGGTGAAGCTTTCTTT. The rearrangement uses TRBV4-1 and TRBJ1-1; D perhaps matches TRBD1 (5 bases). The V gene's germline CDR1 is MGHRA and CDR2 YSYEKL. The ends were cut back, 3 bases at V and 7 bases at J, with 21 bases in the middle. The CDR3 runs 16 residues.

The chain joins TRBV10-3 to TRBJ1-2; a possible D gene is TRBD1 (5 bases). The CDR3 is 14 amino acids. Germline lookup yields CDR1 ENHRY and CDR2 SYGVKD. V lost 11 bases, J lost 2 bases, and 18 bases lay in between. The CDR3 loop reads CASSTREPNYGYTF. The DNA for the CDR3 is TGTGCCTCATCCACCAGGGAACCGAACTATGGCTACACCTTC.

The CDR3 protein is CASSGDTSNQPQHF. The CDR3 DNA reads TGTGCCAGCAGCGGGGACACTAGCAATCAGCCCCAGCATTTT. V usage is TRBV9 and J usage is TRBJ1-5, with a possible D match to TRBD1 (6 bases). The ends were cut back, 3 bases at V and 0 bases at J, with 7 bases in the middle. CDR3 length equals 14 residues. Looked up from germline, CDR1 is SGDLS and CDR2 is YYNGEE.

The rearrangement joins TRBV3-1 (or the pseudogene TRBV3-2) to TRBJ1-5; D not certain. The length of the CDR3 is 13 residues. The germline CDR1 and CDR2 sequences are LGHDT and YNNKEL (reference sequence). V shed 1 base and J shed 6 bases, with 7 bases lying between them. The CDR3 here is CASSQGEGQPQHF. CDR3 in DNA: TGTGCCAGCAGCCAAGGCGAGGGTCAGCCCCAGCATTTT.

The chain carries TRBV7-2 and TRBJ2-3; a weak D match, TRBD2 (5 bases). Looked up from germline, CDR1 is SGHTA and CDR2 is FQGNSA. The CDR3 length is 12 residues. The V end lost 7 bases, the J end lost 3 bases, and 8 bases lay between the germline ends. CDR3 coding DNA: TGTGCCAGCAACCGGGATACAGATACGCAGTATTTT. Translation gives CASNRDTDTQYF.

The chain joins TRBV6-5 to TRBJ1-2; TRBD1 agrees at 7 bases. The germline gives CDR1 MNHEY, CDR2 SVGAGI. CDR3 length: 13 residues. The V and J ends lost 5 bases and 2 bases, in that order; junction bases with no gene match: 2. The CDR3 loop reads CASSPQGNYGYTF. For the CDR3, the DNA is TGTGCCAGCAGTCCACAGGGGAACTATGGCTACACCTTC.

The V call is TRBV12-3 or TRBV12-4, the J call TRBJ1-1, with D possibly being TRBD1 (6 bases). CDR3 length: 13 amino acids. Trimming shortened V by 6 bases and J by 0 bases, and 8 bases separated the two germline ends. The CDR3, as DNA: TGTGCCAGCAGCGGACAGATGAACACTGAAGCTTTCTTT. As protein: CASSGQMNTEAFF.

This clone was recorded a few times. The chain couples TRBV7-2 to TRBJ1-1; 10 bases match TRBD1. Germline CDR1 is SGHTA and CDR2 is FQGNSA. CDR3 length: 14 residues. With 6 bases clipped from V and 7 bases from J, the junction kept 8 bases outside the gene matches. CDR3 DNA: TGTGCCAGCAGATCGACAGGGGGCCTGGGTGAAGCTTTCTTT. Translation: CASRSTGGLGEAFF. The complete variable domain, with remaining parts taken from reference TRBV7-2 and TRBJ1-1, reads GAGVSQSPSNKVTEKGKDVELRCDPISGHTALYWYRQSLGQGLEFLIYFQGNSAPDKSGLPSDRFSAERTGGSVSTLTIQRTQQEDSAVYLCASRSTGGLGEAFFGQGTRLTVV.

J is TRBJ2-7 and V is TRBV11-3, with 11 positions matching TRBD1. J was trimmed by 2 bases and V by 5 bases; bases with no gene match: 2. Germline V gene sequence: CDR1 SGHNT, CDR2 YENEEA. This CDR3 contains 14 residues. The CDR3: CASSLGQGAYEQYF. For the CDR3, the DNA is TGTGCCAGCAGCCTGGGACAGGGGGCCTACGAGCAGTACTTC.

The gene calls are TRBV29-1 and TRBJ2-5; the match to TRBD1 covers 11 bases. The CDR3 length is 13 residues. Trimming at V came to 8 bases and at J to 4 bases, leaving 6 bases not matched to a gene. Germline-derived CDR1 and CDR2 are SQVTM and ANQGSEA. The CDR3 sequence: CSPRGTGGETQYF. The CDR3 region has the DNA TGCAGCCCCCGAGGGACAGGGGGAGAGACCCAGTACTTC.

This clone came up a few times. The chain recombines TRBV7-2 with TRBJ1-1, with D unresolved. The CDR3 has 15 amino acids. Trimming took off 0 bases at V and 8 bases at J, with 16 bases between the two ends. Germline CDR1 SGHTA, CDR2 FQGNSA. The CDR3 sequence: CASSLALVPGPEAFF. DNA for the CDR3: TGTGCCAGCAGCTTAGCGTTGGTTCCGGGTCCCGAAGCTTTCTTT.

This clone was detected many times. The chain joins TRBV4-1 to TRBJ2-7, with D maybe TRBD2 (6 bases). The germline V gene has CDR1 MGHRA and CDR2 YSYEKL. The CDR3 length is 17 residues. V shed 0 bases and J shed 0 bases, with 15 bases lying between them. The DNA for the CDR3 is TGCGCCAGCAGCCAAGAATTTAGGGGAGGCGTCTCCTACGAGCAGTACTTC. This codes for CASSQEFRGGVSYEQYF.

The rearrangement joins TRBV19 to TRBJ1-1; weak D call: TRBD1 (5 bases). The CDR3 consists of 13 residues. The V gene's germline CDR1 is LNHDA and CDR2 SQIVND (reference sequence). The V gene lost 3 bases and the J gene lost 4 bases, with 9 bases spanning the gap. CDR3 coding DNA: TGTGCCAGTAGTATGGGCGGGGGCACTGAAGCTTTCTTT. This sequence encodes CASSMGGGTEAFF.

The chain recombines TRBV5-4 with TRBJ2-7; 8 nucleotides match TRBD1. Trimming cost V 2 bases and J 6 bases; bases outside gene matches: 7. The germline gives CDR1 SGHNT, CDR2 YYREEE (reference sequence). This CDR3 has 14 amino acids. CDR3 sequence: CASSFSGQGTEQYF. The CDR3 DNA sequence: TGTGCCAGCAGCTTTTCTGGACAGGGCACCGAGCAGTACTTC. Looking up the rest from reference TRBV5-4 and TRBJ2-7 gives the full variable domain: ETGVTQSPTHLIKTRGQQVTLRCSSQSGHNTVSWYQQALGQGPQFIFQYYREEENGRGNFPPRFSGLQFPNYSSELNVNALELDDSALYLCASSFSGQGTEQYFGPGTRLTVT.

This clone was seen a single time. The chain is built from TRBV7-9 and TRBJ2-5; tentative D call: TRBD1 (5 bases). The germline gives CDR1 SEHNR, CDR2 FQNEAQ (reference sequence). The CDR3 covers 15 residues. Trimming cost V 2 bases and J 1 base, with 11 bases left between them. CDR3 coding DNA: TGTGCCAGCAGCTTACGACAGACTCCCCAAGAGACCCAGTACTTC. Its translation: CASSLRQTPQETQYF.

The rearrangement joins TRBV6-2 or TRBV6-3 to TRBJ2-1; tentatively, D is TRBD2 (6 bases). Trimming stripped 0 bases from V and 8 bases from J, with 20 bases between. CDR1 is MNHEY, CDR2 SVGEGT, per germline. The CDR3 contains 17 residues. The CDR3 region is CASSYSTSFYGGDEQFF. CDR3 coding DNA: TGTGCCAGCAGTTACTCGACTAGTTTTTACGGTGGGGATGAGCAGTTCTTC.

In its sample, this clone was seen once. The V call is TRBV28, the J call TRBJ1-4; no definite D call. The CDR3 runs to 14 residues. The germline gives CDR1 MDHEN, CDR2 SYDVKM. With 8 bases removed from V and 0 bases from J, the gap between germline ends came to 10 bases. CDR3 sequence reads: CASGSGSTNEKLFF. The CDR3 DNA is TGTGCCAGCGGGTCAGGATCAACTAATGAAAAACTGTTTTTT. Full variable domain (outside the CDR3, taken from reference TRBV28 and TRBJ1-4): DVKVTQSSRYLVKRTGEKVFLECVQDMDHENMFWYRQDPGLGLRLIYFSYDVKMKEKGDIPEGYSVSREKKERFSLILESASTNQTSMYLCASGSGSTNEKLFFGSGTQLSVL.

This chain connects TRBV5-4 to TRBJ2-1, with 15 bases matching TRBD2. Germline assignment: CDR1 SGHNT and CDR2 YYREEE (reference sequence). The CDR3 is made up of 17 amino acids. V shed 3 bases and J 0 bases; nucleotides not matched to a gene: 1. CDR3 DNA: TGTGCCAGCAGCTCGGGACTAGCGGGGGGCTCCTACAATGAGCAGTTCTTC. As protein: CASSSGLAGGSYNEQFF. Variable domain in full (rest from reference TRBV5-4 and TRBJ2-1): ETGVTQSPTHLIKTRGQQVTLRCSSQSGHNTVSWYQQALGQGPQFIFQYYREEENGRGNFPPRFSGLQFPNYSSELNVNALELDDSALYLCASSSGLAGGSYNEQFFGPGTRLTVL.

V is TRBV5-1 and J is TRBJ2-1; 7 bases map to TRBD1. Germline CDR1 SGHRS, CDR2 YFSETQ. V gave up 3 bases and J gave up 3 bases; unmatched junction bases: 9. The length of the CDR3 is 16 residues. CDR3 amino acids: CASSWSPQGDYNEQFF. CDR3 DNA sequence: TGCGCCAGCAGCTGGAGCCCCCAGGGGGACTACAATGAGCAGTTCTTC.

J is TRBJ1-6 and V is TRBV30, with 9 bases that match TRBD1. Germline V gene lookup returns CDR1 GTSNPN and CDR2 SVGIG (reference sequence). V shed 0 bases and J 6 bases; nucleotides not matched to a gene: 6. This CDR3 has 16 amino acids. The CDR3 nucleotides are TGTGCCTGGAGTGTCCCCAGGACAGGGGTTAATTCACCCCTCCACTTT. Encoded protein: CAWSVPRTGVNSPLHF.

The rearrangement uses TRBV30 and TRBJ1-1; TRBD1 matches 10 bases. CDR3 length equals 15 residues. V was clipped by 2 bases and J by 6 bases; unmatched bases: 9. The V gene's germline CDR1 is GTSNPN and CDR2 SVGIG (reference sequence). In DNA form, the CDR3 reads TGTGCCTGGAGTCCCGGGACAGGGGAGTTGGCTGAAGCTTTCTTT. Translated: CAWSPGTGELAEAFF.

This chain connects TRBV15 to TRBJ1-3; weak D call: TRBD1 (6 bases). Germline V lookup: CDR1 LNHNV, CDR2 YYDKDF (reference sequence). The CDR3 consists of 14 residues. The V end lost 5 bases, the J end lost 0 bases, and 8 bases lay between the germline ends. The CDR3 DNA reads TGTGCCACCAGCGGACAGTCCTCTGGAAACACCATATATTTT. It translates to CATSGQSSGNTIYF.

V is TRBV28 and J is TRBJ2-2, with TRBD1 as a possible D gene (6 bases). From germline, CDR1 is MDHEN and CDR2 SYDVKM. The CDR3 sequence is 14 residues long. Deletions cut 6 bases from V and 4 bases from J, with 12 bases between. The CDR3 coding sequence is TGTGCCAGCAGCCAGGGGCCGGGCACCGGGGAGCTGTTTTTT. It yields the protein CASSQGPGTGELFF.

This sequence joins TRBV19 and TRBJ1-2; D might be TRBD1 (5 bases). This CDR3 is built from 11 residues. Trimming left V 9 bases short and J 1 base short, with 6 bases between. CDR1 and CDR2 (germline): LNHDA, SQIVND (reference sequence). The CDR3 spells CASRVNYGYTF. In DNA form, the CDR3 reads TGTGCCAGCAGGGTTAACTATGGCTACACCTTC. The variable domain in full, with the rest retrieved from reference TRBV19 and TRBJ1-2, is DGGITQSPKYLFRKEGQNVTLSCEQNLNHDAMYWYRQDPGQGLRLIYYSQIVNDFQKGDIAEGYSVSREKKESFPLTVTSAQKNPTAFYLCASRVNYGYTFGSGTRLTVV.

This chain joins TRBV10-3 and TRBJ2-7, with 7 bases that match TRBD1. V was clipped by 6 bases and J by 5 bases; unmatched bases: 10. The CDR3 has 14 amino acids. CDR1 and CDR2 from the germline V gene are ENHRY and SYGVKD. This CDR3 is CAIRTGVLVNEQYF. The CDR3 bases are TGTGCCATCAGAACAGGGGTTTTGGTAAACGAGCAGTACTTC.

This clone has only one observation. The CDR3, as DNA: TGTGCCAGCAGCTTGGAGCGGACAGGGACGTACGAGCAGTACTTC. Encoded protein: CASSLERTGTYEQYF. V usage is TRBV5-4 and J usage is TRBJ2-7, with TRBD1 matching over 8 bases. Germline V gene data show CDR1 as SGHNT and CDR2 as YYREEE (reference sequence). This CDR3 spans 15 amino acids. With V trimmed by 0 bases and J by 4 bases, 6 bases remained unmatched.

The chain carries TRBV19 and TRBJ1-1; D uncertain. The CDR3 consists of 13 residues. Germline V lookup: CDR1 LNHDA, CDR2 SQIVND (reference sequence). Trimming removed 4 bases at V and 2 bases at J, with 8 bases between. The CDR3 is CASSNSGNTEAFF. CDR3 DNA: TGTGCCAGTAGTAACTCGGGAAACACTGAAGCTTTCTTT.

The table lists this clone with many counts. The chain recombines TRBV5-4 with TRBJ1-1; 8 nucleotides match TRBD1. CDR3 length: 14 amino acids. Germline loops: CDR1 SGHNT, CDR2 YYREEE (reference sequence). J gave up 6 bases and V 4 bases, and 8 bases lay outside the gene matches. Written as DNA, the CDR3 is TGTGCCAGCAGCAGCACAGGGGGTTCGGCTGAAGCTTTCTTT. Protein: CASSSTGGSAEAFF.

The chain links TRBV7-2 to TRBJ2-5; D perhaps matches TRBD2 (5 bases). Germline CDR1 reads SGHTA; CDR2 reads FQGNSA. The CDR3 sequence is 14 residues long. V lost 0 bases and J 9 bases, leaving 14 bases between the germline ends. Here the CDR3 reads CASSLAPLSGAQYF. The CDR3 region has the DNA TGTGCCAGCAGCTTAGCACCTCTGAGCGGAGCCCAGTACTTC.

The chain combines TRBV15 with TRBJ2-1, with 8 bases matching TRBD1. Germline V gene data show CDR1 as LNHNV and CDR2 as YYDKDF (reference sequence). CDR3 size: 14 residues. The J segment lost 7 bases and the V segment lost 4 bases, leaving 6 bases of the junction unmatched. The CDR3 coding sequence is TGTGCCACCAGCACCGGGACAGGAGATAATGAGCAGTTCTTC. Protein product: CATSTGTGDNEQFF.

The chain combines TRBV18 with TRBJ1-4, with D perhaps TRBD1 (5 bases). Trimming stripped 1 base from V and 5 bases from J, with 11 bases between. In germline, CDR1 is KGHSH, CDR2 LQKENI. This CDR3 comprises 15 residues. DNA of the CDR3: TGTGCCAGCTCACCACGGGGCGGAGGGAATGAAAAACTGTTTTTT. It encodes CASSPRGGGNEKLFF.